Listed below are T cell receptor beta chains from one sample, sequenced in a study of OX40 agonist ivuxolimab in advanced cancers. Assay: immunoSEQ multiplex PCR; the TCRdb copy retains only in-frame clones and omits some. The sample consists of roughly 95,000 clones, approximately 84% of them appearing once. The material sequenced was CD4+ or CD8+ T cells sorted from blood, taken in a trial of the OX40 agonist ivuxolimab. These receptors all come from an adult with an advanced solid tumor such as melanoma, head and neck, liver or kidney cancer. The CDR3 runs from the conserved cysteine through the conserved F or W. The D gene is left open where the match is weak. For some rows the clone size is stated as once, few or many, or as a class when expanded; others skip it.

TRBJ2-1,NA,NA,TRBV10-3,CAISEVSNEQFF,TGTGCCATCAGTGAAGTGAGCAATGAGCAGTTCTTC
TRBJ2-5,NA,NA,TRBV18,CASSLGQIWETQYF,TGTGCCAGCTCACTCGGACAGATATGGGAGACCCAGTACTTC
TRBJ1-5,NA,NA,TRBV6-6,CASAGALGMPQHF,TGTGCCAGCGCAGGGGCGCTGGGAATGCCCCAGCATTTT
TRBJ1-1,NA,NA,TRBV7-6,CASSPVGTGKAFF,TGTGCCAGCAGCCCCGTGGGAACAGGGAAAGCTTTCTTT
TRBJ1-5,NA,NA,TRBV7-2,CASSLAGGQPQHF,TGTGCCAGCAGCTTAGCGGGTGGACAGCCCCAGCATTTT
TRBJ2-5,NA,NA,TRBV6-5,CASRGALETQYF,TGTGCCAGTCGTGGGGCCCTGGAGACCCAGTACTTC
TRBJ2-5,NA,NA,TRBV6-1,CASSPSRVGETQYF,TGTGCCAGCAGTCCCAGCCGGGTCGGGGAGACCCAGTACTTC
TRBJ2-2,NA,NA,TRBV11-3,CASSLDQGGGELFF,TGTGCCAGCAGCTTAGATCAAGGAGGCGGGGAGCTGTTTTTT
TRBJ2-3,NA,NA,TRBV6-5,CASKYNRAQDTQYF,TGTGCCAGCAAGTATAACAGGGCACAAGATACGCAGTATTTT
TRBJ2-1,NA,TRBD2,TRBV6-1,CASSEAGTSGVYNEQFF,TGTGCCAGCAGTGAAGCCGGGACTAGCGGGGTCTACAATGAGCAGTTCTTC
TRBJ2-1,NA,TRBD2,TRBV5-1,CASSFPGQDPSGSSYNEQFF,TGCGCCAGCAGCTTCCCGGGACAGGATCCTAGCGGGAGTAGCTACAATGAGCAGTTCTTC
TRBJ2-3,NA,NA,TRBV6-1,CASRPQGFRTDTQYF,TGTGCCTCCCGACCACAGGGTTTCAGGACAGATACGCAGTATTTT
TRBJ2-6,NA,NA,TRBV5-1,CASSFLTGSGANVLTF,TGCGCCAGCAGCTTTTTGACGGGCTCTGGGGCCAACGTCCTGACTTTC
TRBJ2-5,NA,NA,TRBV27,CASSLTGRGPQETQYF,TGTGCCAGCAGTTTAACTGGCAGGGGCCCCCAAGAGACCCAGTACTTC
TRBJ2-5,NA,TRBD2,TRBV28,CASSPSGRLYGETQYF,TGTGCCAGCAGTCCTAGCGGGAGGCTCTACGGGGAGACCCAGTACTTC
TRBJ1-1,once,TRBD1,TRBV18,CASSRDRVKWGTEAFF,TGTGCCAGCTCACGCGACAGGGTTAAATGGGGCACTGAAGCTTTCTTT
TRBJ2-2,few,NA,TRBV11-2,CASSLPSGRAGTGELFF,TGTGCCAGCAGCTTACCCTCCGGTCGGGCGGGCACCGGGGAGCTGTTTTTT
TRBJ1-2,NA,NA,TRBV19,CASSIDAGYGGYTF,TGTGCCAGTAGTATAGATGCGGGATATGGAGGCTACACCTTC
TRBJ2-7,NA,NA,TRBV29-1,CSGRTQGDSYEQYF,TGCAGTGGGAGGACGCAGGGCGACTCCTACGAGCAGTACTTC
TRBJ1-3,NA,NA,TRBV19,CASTRGGTGNTIYF,TGTGCCAGTACCAGGGGAGGTACTGGAAACACCATATATTTT
TRBJ1-6,NA,TRBD1,TRBV4-2,CASSQSWTGDNSPLHF,TGTGCCAGCAGCCAGTCGTGGACAGGGGATAATTCACCCCTCCACTTT
TRBJ1-1,once,NA,TRBV19,CASSIWGGSEAFF,TGTGCCAGTAGTATTTGGGGAGGTTCTGAAGCTTTCTTT
TRBJ2-1,NA,TRBD2,TRBV11-2,CASNMGLASNEQFF,TGTGCCAGCAATATGGGACTAGCATCCAATGAGCAGTTCTTC
TRBJ2-1,once,TRBD1,TRBV28,CASSIDRGSYNEQFF,TGTGCCAGCAGTATAGACAGGGGGAGCTACAATGAGCAGTTCTTC
TRBJ1-2,NA,NA,TRBV9,CASSERDGTNYGYTF,TGTGCCAGCAGCGAACGGGACGGAACTAACTATGGCTACACCTTC
TRBJ1-1,NA,TRBD1,TRBV6-1,CASRPGTDTTEAFF,TGTGCCAGCAGGCCCGGGACAGACACCACTGAAGCTTTCTTT
TRBJ1-1,NA,NA,TRBV5-1,CASSLGLNTEAFF,TGCGCCAGCAGCTTGGGCCTGAACACTGAAGCTTTCTTT
TRBJ2-1,NA,NA,TRBV30,CAWSAGSGLEQFF,TGTGCCTGGAGTGCAGGAAGCGGACTTGAGCAGTTCTTC
TRBJ2-5,NA,NA,TRBV20-1,CRAKETQYF,TGCAGGGCCAAGGAAACCCAGTACTTC
TRBJ2-2,NA,NA,TRBV11-2,CASSFFGSQVGELFF,TGTGCCAGCAGCTTTTTCGGGTCGCAGGTCGGGGAGCTGTTTTTT
TRBJ2-7,once,NA,TRBV30,CAWSAEGEQYF,TGTGCCTGGAGTGCAGAGGGCGAGCAGTACTTC
TRBJ2-2,NA,NA,TRBV6-6,CASQRQPNTGELFF,TGTGCCAGCCAGAGACAGCCGAACACCGGGGAGCTGTTTTTT
TRBJ2-1,NA,TRBD2,TRBV6-6,CASSPLAGTYNEQFF,TGTGCCAGCAGTCCTCTAGCGGGAACCTACAATGAGCAGTTCTTC
TRBJ2-5,NA,TRBD1,TRBV10-2,CASSDLQGARETQYF,TGCGCCAGCAGTGATCTCCAGGGGGCGAGAGAGACCCAGTACTTC
TRBJ2-5,NA,NA,TRBV12-2,CASRLVGSGHTQETQYF,TGTGCAAGTCGCTTAGTGGGTAGCGGACATACCCAAGAGACCCAGTACTTC
TRBJ2-2,few,NA,TRBV29-1,CSARGSSGELFF,TGCAGCGCGCGGGGTTCATCCGGGGAGCTGTTTTTT
TRBJ2-5,NA,TRBD2,TRBV7-7,CASSQLAGGRETQYF,TGTGCTAGCAGTCAGCTAGCGGGAGGGCGAGAGACCCAGTACTTC
TRBJ1-2,NA,TRBD1,TRBV19,CASTGGVYGYTF,TGTGCCAGTACAGGGGGTGTTTATGGCTACACCTTC
TRBJ2-7,few,TRBD1,TRBV9,CASSPPVGDRGLEEQYF,TGTGCCAGCAGCCCCCCGGTAGGGGACAGGGGGCTTGAAGAGCAGTACTTC
TRBJ2-3,NA,NA,TRBV27,CASSWGRSIDTQYF,TGTGCCAGCAGTTGGGGCAGGTCTATAGATACGCAGTATTTT
TRBJ2-5,NA,TRBD1,TRBV19,CASGVTGRMEETQYF,TGTGCCAGCGGGGTGACAGGGAGAATGGAAGAGACCCAGTACTTC
TRBJ1-2,few,NA,TRBV20-1,CSARPNYGYTF,TGCAGTGCTAGGCCCAACTATGGCTACACCTTC
TRBJ2-3,NA,TRBD2,TRBV11-1,CASSPGLAGEITDTQYF,TGTGCCAGCAGCCCAGGACTAGCGGGAGAGATCACAGATACGCAGTATTTT
TRBJ1-5,NA,NA,TRBV7-9,CASSYSNQPQHF,TGTGCCAGCAGCTATAGCAATCAGCCCCAGCATTTT
TRBJ2-7,NA,NA,TRBV18,CASSPGSTYEQYF,TGTGCCAGCTCACCAGGCAGTACCTACGAGCAGTACTTC
TRBJ2-3,NA,TRBD2,TRBV19,CASSLLAGEADTQYF,TGTGCCAGTAGTCTACTAGCGGGAGAAGCAGATACGCAGTATTTT
TRBJ2-1,NA,TRBD2,TRBV6-1,CASQNVAGGPSEQFF,TGTGCCAGCCAGAACGTAGCGGGAGGGCCCTCTGAGCAGTTCTTC
TRBJ1-4,NA,NA,TRBV19,CASSIQVSNEKLFF,TGTGCCAGTAGTATCCAGGTCTCAAATGAAAAACTGTTTTTT
TRBJ2-1,NA,NA,TRBV18,CASSPPGSYNEQFF,TGTGCCAGCTCACCACCAGGCTCCTACAATGAGCAGTTCTTC
TRBJ2-1,NA,TRBD2,TRBV18,CASSPPTSGRVNNEQFF,TGTGCCAGCTCACCACCGACTAGCGGGAGGGTAAACAATGAGCAGTTCTTC
TRBJ2-1,NA,TRBD1,TRBV29-1,CSVVVAGTGVDNEQFF,TGCAGCGTTGTTGTCGCCGGGACAGGGGTGGACAATGAGCAGTTCTTC
TRBJ2-1,once,NA,TRBV20-1,CSARDPVSEFF,TGCAGTGCTCGGGACCCGGTATCTGAGTTCTTC
TRBJ2-1,NA,TRBD1,TRBV19,CASSIGGLAGGNEQFF,TGTGCCAGTAGTATAGGGGGGCTAGCAGGGGGCAATGAGCAGTTCTTC